Sequencing of this TCR beta chain was carried out in a study of beta chain features in type 1 diabetes. Regarding the study as a whole: The analysis here could not establish whether HLA type shapes TCRB rearrangement. A moderate, significant TCRB CDR3 shortening appeared in type 1 diabetes across four CD4+ subsets. A cDNA-based sequencing approach could over-represent cells with high TCR expression. Any PCR bias toward short templates would affect both groups alike.

Each of the CD4+ naive, central memory, regulatory and stem cell-like memory populations was sorted via CD45RO/CCR7/CD25/CD127/CD95/CD27. TCRB transcripts that were expressed got sequenced, as all of the isolated RNA had been reverse transcribed. Sequencing used immunoSEQ multiplex PCR; TCRdb keeps in-frame clones, though not all of them. The profile covers approximately 250,000 clones, with approximately 24% appearing a single time and roughly 0.011% taken by the ten largest. This clone has only a few counts. Its cognate antigen is unknown. This clonotype was sampled from a woman under 40 with type 1 diabetes. The sequencing input was naive CD4+ T cells from blood.

CDR3 sequence: CASSPPLGQGDTEAFF. In nucleotides, the CDR3 is TGTGCCAGCTCACCACCCCTAGGGCAGGGGGACACTGAAGCTTTCTTT. The V call is TRBV18, the J call TRBJ1-1; 7 bases line up with TRBD1. Trimming took 0 bases from V and 3 from J; bases not matched to a gene: 7. CDR1 is KGHSH and CDR2 is LQKENI in the germline V gene. There are 16 residues in the CDR3.